This paragraph reports one TCR beta chain. Its cognate antigen is unknown. The record originates from a study of T cell responses to AZD1222 COVID-19 vaccine. Study-wide points: Repertoires were obtained solely post-peak T cell response.

Profiled with immunoSEQ multiplex PCR; TCRdb holds only in-frame clones, not every one. This table has more than 85,000 clones, roughly nine tenths appearing once. V lost 2 bases, J lost 1 base, and 9 bases lay in between. The CDR3 is 14 amino acids. The germline gives CDR1 SGHNT, CDR2 YYREEE (reference sequence). Sequencing was performed on peripheral blood, taken on day 0 of AZD1222 vaccination. The sequence came from an adult in good health. The chain carries TRBV5-4 and TRBJ1-1, with D perhaps TRBD1 (5 bases). Written as DNA, the CDR3 is TGTGCCAGCAGCTTTTATACAGGGAACACTGAAGCTTTCTTT. Its protein is CASSFYTGNTEAFF.